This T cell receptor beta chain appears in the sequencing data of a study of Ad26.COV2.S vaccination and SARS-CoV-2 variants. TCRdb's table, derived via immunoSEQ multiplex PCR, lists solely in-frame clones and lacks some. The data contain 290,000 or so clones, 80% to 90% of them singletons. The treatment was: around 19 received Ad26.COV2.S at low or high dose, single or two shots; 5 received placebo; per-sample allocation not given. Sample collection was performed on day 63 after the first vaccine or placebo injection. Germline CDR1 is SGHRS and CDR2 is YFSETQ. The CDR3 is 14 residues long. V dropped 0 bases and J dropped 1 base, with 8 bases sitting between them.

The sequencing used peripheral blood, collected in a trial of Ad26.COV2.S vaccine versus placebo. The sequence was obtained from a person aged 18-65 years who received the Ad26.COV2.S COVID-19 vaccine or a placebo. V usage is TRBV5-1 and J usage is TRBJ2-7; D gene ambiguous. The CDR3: CASSLAVGSYEQYF. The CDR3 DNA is TGCGCCAGCAGCTTGGCTGTCGGGTCCTACGAGCAGTACTTC. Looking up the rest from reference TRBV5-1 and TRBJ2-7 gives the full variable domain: KAGVTQTPRYLIKTRGQQVTLSCSPISGHRSVSWYQQTPGQGLQFLFEYFSETQRNKGNFPGRFSGRQFSNSRSEMNVSTLELGDSALYLCASSLAVGSYEQYFGPGTRLTVT.